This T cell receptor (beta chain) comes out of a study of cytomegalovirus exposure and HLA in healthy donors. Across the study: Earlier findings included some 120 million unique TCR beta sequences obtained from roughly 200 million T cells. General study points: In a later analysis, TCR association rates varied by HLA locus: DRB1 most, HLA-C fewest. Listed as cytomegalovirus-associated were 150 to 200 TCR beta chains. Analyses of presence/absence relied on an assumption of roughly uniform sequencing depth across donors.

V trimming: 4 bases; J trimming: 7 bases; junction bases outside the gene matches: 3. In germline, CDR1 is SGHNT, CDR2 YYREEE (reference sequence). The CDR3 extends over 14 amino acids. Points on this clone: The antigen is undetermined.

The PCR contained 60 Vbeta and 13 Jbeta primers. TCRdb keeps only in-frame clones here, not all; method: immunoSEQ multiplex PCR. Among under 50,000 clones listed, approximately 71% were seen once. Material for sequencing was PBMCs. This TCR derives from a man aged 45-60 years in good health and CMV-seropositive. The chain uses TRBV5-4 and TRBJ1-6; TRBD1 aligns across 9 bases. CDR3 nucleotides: TGTGCCAGCAGCGTAGACAGGGGGAATTCACCCCTCCACTTT. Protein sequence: CASSVDRGNSPLHF.